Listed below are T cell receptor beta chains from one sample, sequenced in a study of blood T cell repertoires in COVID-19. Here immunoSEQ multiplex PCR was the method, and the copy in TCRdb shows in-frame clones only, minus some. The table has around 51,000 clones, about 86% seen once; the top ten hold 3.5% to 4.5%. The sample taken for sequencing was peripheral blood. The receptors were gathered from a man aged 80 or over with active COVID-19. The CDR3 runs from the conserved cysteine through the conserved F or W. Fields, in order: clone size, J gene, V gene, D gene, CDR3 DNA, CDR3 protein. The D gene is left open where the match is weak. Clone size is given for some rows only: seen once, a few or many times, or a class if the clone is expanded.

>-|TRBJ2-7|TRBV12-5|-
TGTGCTAGTGGTTTACGACAGAGCTCCTACGAGCAGTACTTC
CASGLRQSSYEQYF
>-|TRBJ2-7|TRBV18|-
TGTGCCAGCTCAGAAAGACACGTCTACGAGCAGTACTTC
CASSERHVYEQYF
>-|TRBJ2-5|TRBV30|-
TGTGCCTGGGAGTGGGGGGGCACATGGACCCAGTACTTC
CAWEWGGTWTQYF
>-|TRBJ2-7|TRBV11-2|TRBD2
TGTGCCAGCATCCTAGCGGGGTCCTACGAGCAGTACTTC
CASILAGSYEQYF
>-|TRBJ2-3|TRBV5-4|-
TGTGCCAGCAGCTTGAAACTTTCTAGCACAGATACGCAGTATTTT
CASSLKLSSTDTQYF
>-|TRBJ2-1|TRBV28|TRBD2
TGTGCCAGCAGTTCCGCCCCGGGACTAGGGGTACCCAATGAGCAGTTCTTC
CASSSAPGLGVPNEQFF
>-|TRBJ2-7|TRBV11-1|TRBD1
TGTGCCAGCAGCTTAGCGGCAGGGGGCTACGAGCAGTACTTC
CASSLAAGGYEQYF
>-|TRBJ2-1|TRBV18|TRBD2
TGTGCCAGCTCACCATCAGCGGGAGGGTCTGGTGAGCAGTTCTTC
CASSPSAGGSGEQFF
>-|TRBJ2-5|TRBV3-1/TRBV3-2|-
TGTGCCAGCAGCCAAGACACGGACATACATGGGGAGACCCAGTACTTC
CASSQDTDIHGETQYF
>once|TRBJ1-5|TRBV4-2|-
TGTGCCAGCAGCCAAGGGGCCGATGATCAGCCCCAGCATTTT
CASSQGADDQPQHF
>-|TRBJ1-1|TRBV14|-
TGTGCCAGCAGCCCATCGGGGAGGACTGAAGCTTTCTTT
CASSPSGRTEAFF
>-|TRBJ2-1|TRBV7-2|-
TGTGCCAGCACCCTAGCGGGACAGGGTATCAATAGTGAGCAGTTCTTC
CASTLAGQGINSEQFF
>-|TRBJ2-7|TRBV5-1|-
TGCGCCAGCAGCTTAGGACAGAGCTCCTACGAGCAGTACTTC
CASSLGQSSYEQYF
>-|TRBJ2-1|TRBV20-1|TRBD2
TGCAGTGCTAGATGGACTAGCGCGCAGTTCTTC
CSARWTSAQFF
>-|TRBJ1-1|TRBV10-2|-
TGCGCCAGCAGTGGCTTGGCAAAAGCGGAGAGGGCTTTCTTT
CASSGLAKAERAFF
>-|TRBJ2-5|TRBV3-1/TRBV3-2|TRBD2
TGTGCCAGCAGCCGTCGGAGACTAGCGGGAGCGGAGACCCAGTACTTC
CASSRRRLAGAETQYF
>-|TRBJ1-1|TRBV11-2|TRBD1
TGTGCCAGCAGCTTAGACTCGGTGGCAGGGGGAGCTTTCTTT
CASSLDSVAGGAFF
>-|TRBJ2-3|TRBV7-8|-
TGTGCCAGCAGCTTAGGACAGGCCCGAACGACAGATACGCAGTATTTT
CASSLGQARTTDTQYF